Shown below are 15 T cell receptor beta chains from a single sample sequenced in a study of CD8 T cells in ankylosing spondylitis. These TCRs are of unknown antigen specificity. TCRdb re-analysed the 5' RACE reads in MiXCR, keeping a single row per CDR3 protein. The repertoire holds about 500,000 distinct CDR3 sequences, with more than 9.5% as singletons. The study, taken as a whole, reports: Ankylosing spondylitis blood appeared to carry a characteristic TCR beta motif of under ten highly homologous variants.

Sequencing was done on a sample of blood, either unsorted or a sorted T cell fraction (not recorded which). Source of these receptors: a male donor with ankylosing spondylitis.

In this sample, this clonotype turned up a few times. The CDR3 sequence: CSARDPSGRLGEQFF. The CDR3 bases are TGCAGTGCTAGAGACCCTAGCGGGAGGCTTGGAGAGCAGTTCTTC. This sequence joins TRBV20-1 and TRBJ2-1, with 11 bases aligning to TRBD2. Germline lookup yields CDR1 DFQATT and CDR2 SNEGSKA (reference sequence). The CDR3 covers 15 residues. Losses at the gene ends were 0 bases for V and 10 bases for J; bases not matched to a gene: 8.

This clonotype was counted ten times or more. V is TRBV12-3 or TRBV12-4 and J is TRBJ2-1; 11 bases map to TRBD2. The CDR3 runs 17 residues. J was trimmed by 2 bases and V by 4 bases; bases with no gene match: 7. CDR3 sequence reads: CASSSTLSGRAYNEQFF. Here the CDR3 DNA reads TGTGCCAGCAGTTCAACCCTTAGCGGGAGGGCCTACAATGAGCAGTTCTTC.

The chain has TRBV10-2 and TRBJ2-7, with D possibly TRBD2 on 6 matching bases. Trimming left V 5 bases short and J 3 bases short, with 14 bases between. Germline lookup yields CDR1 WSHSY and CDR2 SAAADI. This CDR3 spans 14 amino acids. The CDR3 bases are TGCGCCAGCAGTATAGGAGCGGACTACTACGAGCAGTACGTC. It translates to CASSIGADYYEQYV.

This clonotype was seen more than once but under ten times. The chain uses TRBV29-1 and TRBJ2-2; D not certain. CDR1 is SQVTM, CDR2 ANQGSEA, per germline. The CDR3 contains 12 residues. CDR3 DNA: TGCCACGGGCAGTCCCACACCGGGGAGCTGTTTTTT. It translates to CHGQSHTGELFF.

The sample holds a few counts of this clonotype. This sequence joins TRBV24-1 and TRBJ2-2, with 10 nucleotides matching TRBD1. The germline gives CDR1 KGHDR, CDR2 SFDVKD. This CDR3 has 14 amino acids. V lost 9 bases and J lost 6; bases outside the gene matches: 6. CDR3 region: CATLGTGEPGELFF. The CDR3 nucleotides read TGTGCCACCCTCGGGACAGGGGAGCCCGGGGAGCTGTTTTTT.

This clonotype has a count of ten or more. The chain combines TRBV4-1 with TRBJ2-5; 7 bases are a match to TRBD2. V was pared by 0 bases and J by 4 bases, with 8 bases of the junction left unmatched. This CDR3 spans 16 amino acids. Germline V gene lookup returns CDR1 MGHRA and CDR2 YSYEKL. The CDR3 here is CASSQDTSGTRETQYF. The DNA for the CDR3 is TGCGCCAGCAGCCAAGATACCAGCGGGACCAGAGAGACCCAGTACTTC.

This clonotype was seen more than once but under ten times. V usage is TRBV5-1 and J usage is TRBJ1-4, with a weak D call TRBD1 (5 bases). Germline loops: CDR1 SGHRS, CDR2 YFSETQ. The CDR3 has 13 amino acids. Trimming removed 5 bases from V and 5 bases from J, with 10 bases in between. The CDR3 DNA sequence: TGCGCCAGCAGACCGGACATAAATGAAAAACTGTTTTTT. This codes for CASRPDINEKLFF.

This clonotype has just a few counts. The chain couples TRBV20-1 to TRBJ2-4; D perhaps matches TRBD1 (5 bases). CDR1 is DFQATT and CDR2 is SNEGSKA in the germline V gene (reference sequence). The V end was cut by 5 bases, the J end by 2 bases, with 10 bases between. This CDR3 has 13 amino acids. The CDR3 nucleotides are TGCAGTGCTGGGGCAGGACCCAAAAACATTCAGTACTTC. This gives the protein CSAGAGPKNIQYF.

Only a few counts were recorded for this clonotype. CDR3: CATSAGLGEYEQYV. The CDR3 nucleotides are TGTGCCACCAGCGCGGGACTAGGGGAATACGAGCAGTACGTC. The rearrangement uses TRBV15 and TRBJ2-7, with TRBD2 matching over 8 bases. V shed 5 bases and J 4 bases; nucleotides not matched to a gene: 7. CDR1 and CDR2 from the germline V gene are LNHNV and YYDKDF (reference sequence). CDR3 length: 14 amino acids.

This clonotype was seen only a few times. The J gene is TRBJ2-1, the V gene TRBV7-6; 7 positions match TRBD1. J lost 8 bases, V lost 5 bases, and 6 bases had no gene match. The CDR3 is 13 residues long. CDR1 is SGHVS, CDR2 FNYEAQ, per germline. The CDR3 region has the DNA TGTGCCAGCAGCGTATACAGGGGTGATGAGCAGTTCTTC. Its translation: CASSVYRGDEQFF. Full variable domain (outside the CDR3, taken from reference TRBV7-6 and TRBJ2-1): GAGVSQSPRYKVTKRGQDVALRCDPISGHVSLYWYRQALGQGPEFLTYFNYEAQQDKSGLPNDRFSAERPEGSISTLTIQRTEQRDSAMYRCASSVYRGDEQFFGPGTRLTVL.

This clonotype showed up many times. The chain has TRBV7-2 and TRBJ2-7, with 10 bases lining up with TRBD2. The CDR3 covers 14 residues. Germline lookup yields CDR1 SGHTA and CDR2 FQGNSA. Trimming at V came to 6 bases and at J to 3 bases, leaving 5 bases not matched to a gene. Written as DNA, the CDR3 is TGTGCCAGCAGTTTTACTAGCGGGAACTACGAGCAGTACTTC. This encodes CASSFTSGNYEQYF.

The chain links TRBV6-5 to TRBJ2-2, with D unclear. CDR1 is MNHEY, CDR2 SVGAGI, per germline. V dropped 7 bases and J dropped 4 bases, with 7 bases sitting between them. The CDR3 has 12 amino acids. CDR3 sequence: CASTQSTGELFF. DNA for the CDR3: TGTGCCAGCACCCAGAGCACCGGGGAGCTGTTTTTT.

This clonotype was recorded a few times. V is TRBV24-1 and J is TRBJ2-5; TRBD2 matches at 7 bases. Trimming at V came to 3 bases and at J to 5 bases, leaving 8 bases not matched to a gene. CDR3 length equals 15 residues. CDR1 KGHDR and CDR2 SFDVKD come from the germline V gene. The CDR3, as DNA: TGTGCCACCAGTGATGCAAGCGGGATGCGGGAGACCCAGTACTTC. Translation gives CATSDASGMRETQYF.

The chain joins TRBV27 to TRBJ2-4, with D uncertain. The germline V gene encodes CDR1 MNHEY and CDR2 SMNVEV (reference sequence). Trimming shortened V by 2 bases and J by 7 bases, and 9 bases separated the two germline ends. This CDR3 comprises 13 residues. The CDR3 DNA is TGTGCCAGCAGTTTAAGGCTTGAGAACATTCAGTACTTC. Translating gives CASSLRLENIQYF.

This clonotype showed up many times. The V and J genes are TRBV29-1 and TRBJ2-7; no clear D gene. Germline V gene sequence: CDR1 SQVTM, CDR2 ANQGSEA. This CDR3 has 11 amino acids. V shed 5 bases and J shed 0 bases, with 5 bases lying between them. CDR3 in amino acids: CSVRTSYEQYF. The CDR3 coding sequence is TGCAGCGTTAGGACCTCCTACGAGCAGTACTTC.